These 21 T cell receptor beta chains share one sample of origin, sequenced in a study of blood T cells in healthy people across ages. With a J-beta primer mix and a sample-barcoded 5' primer, a second PCR ran about 6 to 11 cycles. Using its own MiXCR run on the 5' RACE reads, TCRdb lists one record per CDR3 protein. Of about 680,000 distinct CDR3 sequences listed, around 45% are singletons. Input material: blood. Every receptor here comes from a woman aged 55-70 years in good health.

The rearrangement uses TRBV27 and TRBJ1-2, with 9 bases matching TRBD1. Germline CDR1 and CDR2: MNHEY and SMNVEV (reference sequence). The CDR3 covers 19 residues. The J segment lost 5 bases and the V segment lost 2 bases, leaving 18 bases of the junction unmatched. CDR3 in amino acids: CASSLRRQDRGRDRYGYTF. CDR3 nucleotide sequence: TGTGCCAGCAGTTTACGCCGACAGGACAGGGGCCGGGATAGATATGGCTACACCTTC.

This clonotype was recorded many times. V and J are TRBV2 and TRBJ2-4; 7 bases are shared with TRBD1. The V gene end was trimmed by 6 bases and the J gene end by 11 bases; junction bases not matched to a gene: 4. In germline, CDR1 is SNHLY, CDR2 FYNNEI. The CDR3 contains 11 residues. CDR3 in DNA: TGTGCCAGCAGGGAACAGGGGTTTCAGTACTTC. This translates into CASREQGFQYF.

A few counts support this clonotype. V gene TRBV25-1 combines with J gene TRBJ2-3; D is ambiguous. The CDR3 has 14 amino acids. Per the germline V gene, CDR1 is MGHDK and CDR2 is SYGVNS. V was trimmed by 5 bases and J by 2 bases, leaving 11 bases between them. CDR3 DNA sequence: TGTGCCAGCAGTTCACACACGCACACAGATACGCAGTATTTT. It specifies CASSSHTHTDTQYF.

This chain links TRBV4-3 with TRBJ1-2; D not certain. The CDR3 runs to 14 residues. Germline CDR1 reads LGHNA; CDR2 reads YSLEER. V was pared by 0 bases and J by 6 bases, with 11 bases between. The CDR3 loop reads CASSQDPWQDGYTF. In DNA, the CDR3 is TGCGCCAGCAGCCAAGATCCCTGGCAGGATGGCTACACCTTC.

The chain recombines TRBV20-1 with TRBJ2-5; 12 bases are a match to TRBD2. The trim removed 3 bases at V and 11 bases at J, leaving 19 bases unmatched. The CDR3 spans 17 residues. The germline gives CDR1 DFQATT, CDR2 SNEGSKA (reference sequence). The CDR3 spells CSARGLAGGRIYNEQYF. CDR3 DNA: TGCAGTGCTAGGGGCCTAGCGGGAGGGAGAATCTACAATGAGCAGTACTTC.

The chain uses TRBV6-2 or TRBV6-3 and TRBJ2-2; D could derive from TRBD1 or TRBD2 (5 bases each). The CDR3 runs to 16 residues. Trimming took off 6 bases at V and 0 bases at J, with 14 bases between the two ends. The V gene's germline CDR1 is MNHEY and CDR2 SVGEGT. The CDR3 here is CASSLLGVSNTGELFF. In nucleotides, the CDR3 is TGTGCCAGCAGCCTATTGGGGGTCTCGAACACCGGGGAGCTGTTTTTT.

This clonotype was counted a few times. This chain links TRBV7-3 with TRBJ1-1; D uncertain. Trimming removed 5 bases from V and 0 bases from J, with 7 bases in between. Per the germline V gene, CDR1 is SGHTA and CDR2 is FQGTGA. This CDR3 is built from 13 residues. CDR3 nucleotide sequence: TGTGCCAGCAGCGCCAACCTGAACACTGAAGCTTTCTTT. It yields the protein CASSANLNTEAFF.

This clonotype turned up a few times. The chain uses TRBV20-1 and TRBJ2-7; a possible D gene is TRBD1 (5 bases). The CDR3 length is 14 residues. V was cut by 0 bases and J by 1 base, with 10 bases left in between. Germline CDR1 reads DFQATT; CDR2 reads SNEGSKA (reference sequence). In DNA, the CDR3 is TGCAGTGCTAGAGATCAAGGGGTGTCCTACGAGCAGTACTTC. This codes for CSARDQGVSYEQYF.

The V and J genes are TRBV29-1 and TRBJ2-1; D unclear. The CDR3 is made up of 13 amino acids. CDR1 is SQVTM and CDR2 is ANQGSEA in the germline V gene. V was cut by 3 bases and J by 4 bases, with 10 bases left in between. The CDR3 sequence: CSVDVVGYNEQFF. In DNA, the CDR3 is TGCAGCGTTGATGTAGTAGGGTACAATGAGCAGTTCTTC.

This clonotype was counted between two and nine times. This chain links TRBV20-1 with TRBJ2-7; the D gene is possibly TRBD2 (6 bases). Germline lookup yields CDR1 DFQATT and CDR2 SNEGSKA (reference sequence). Trimming left V 3 bases short and J 4 bases short, with 13 bases between. The CDR3 consists of 13 residues. CDR3 in DNA: TGCAGTGCTAGTAGCGGACACTATTACGAGCAGTACTTC. Protein sequence: CSASSGHYYEQYF.

CDR3 coding DNA: TGTGCCAGCAGCCCTGTGGTAGGGACATCCTCCTACAATGAGCAGTTCTTC. It encodes CASSPVVGTSSYNEQFF. V usage is TRBV7-2 and J usage is TRBJ2-1; weak D call: TRBD1 (6 bases). CDR3 length equals 17 residues. The V end lost 5 bases, the J end lost 0 bases, and 17 bases lay between the germline ends. CDR1 is SGHTA and CDR2 is FQGNSA in the germline V gene.

The J gene is TRBJ1-2, the V gene TRBV7-2, with 7 bases lining up with TRBD1. This CDR3 is built from 16 residues. The germline V gene has CDR1 SGHTA and CDR2 FQGNSA. The V and J ends lost 8 bases and 7 bases, in that order; junction bases with no gene match: 19. CDR3 amino acids: CASAMGAGGRFSGYTF. The CDR3, as DNA: TGTGCCAGCGCAATGGGCGCAGGGGGTCGGTTTAGTGGCTACACCTTC. Using reference TRBV7-2 and TRBJ1-2 for the parts outside the CDR3, the full variable domain is GAGVSQSPSNKVTEKGKDVELRCDPISGHTALYWYRQSLGQGLEFLIYFQGNSAPDKSGLPSDRFSAERTGGSVSTLTIQRTQQEDSAVYLCASAMGAGGRFSGYTFGSGTRLTVV.

V gene TRBV28 combines with J gene TRBJ2-7; D is unresolved. Trimming stripped 4 bases from V and 0 bases from J, with 10 bases between. Germline values: CDR1 MDHEN, CDR2 SYDVKM. This CDR3 is 14 amino acids long. CDR3 DNA: TGTGCCAGCAGTTCACGACACGGCTCCTACGAGCAGTACTTC. Protein: CASSSRHGSYEQYF.

There are a few counts of this clonotype. The chain has TRBV20-1 and TRBJ1-1; the D is unclear. This CDR3 is 14 amino acids long. Germline lookup yields CDR1 DFQATT and CDR2 SNEGSKA (reference sequence). Trimming took off 3 bases at V and 5 bases at J, with 16 bases between the two ends. The CDR3 here is CSARRGFVSTEAFF. The CDR3 bases are TGCAGTGCTAGGCGCGGGTTTGTCTCGACTGAAGCTTTCTTT.

The chain carries TRBV11-2 and TRBJ2-7, with no clear D. Trimming took 4 bases from V and 2 from J, leaving 15 bases between them. Germline assignment: CDR1 SGHAT and CDR2 FQNNGV. This CDR3 is 15 amino acids long. The CDR3 reads CASSSLTGSTYEQYF. In nucleotides, the CDR3 is TGTGCCAGCAGCTCTCTAACCGGGTCAACCTACGAGCAGTACTTC.

This rearrangement joins TRBV7-2 to TRBJ1-2, with D uncertain. CDR3 size: 14 residues. Germline assignment: CDR1 SGHTA and CDR2 FQGNSA. Trimming took 3 bases from V and 10 from J, leaving 18 bases between them. In DNA, the CDR3 is TGTGCCAGCAGCTTGATGGAGGCGGGGAGAGACTACACCTTC. The encoded protein is CASSLMEAGRDYTF.

The rearrangement links TRBV7-3 to TRBJ1-4; D is perhaps TRBD1 (5 bases). The V end was cut by 2 bases, the J end by 4 bases, with 14 bases between. CDR1 and CDR2 (germline): SGHTA, FQGTGA. The CDR3 extends over 16 amino acids. The CDR3 DNA sequence: TGTGCCAGCAGCTTATCGCCTTGCAGGGTTAATGAAAAACTGTTTTTT. As protein: CASSLSPCRVNEKLFF.

This clonotype was seen repeatedly, ten times or more. The chain joins TRBV28 to TRBJ2-7, with TRBD2 matching over 8 bases. The CDR3 sequence is 14 residues long. Germline assignment: CDR1 MDHEN and CDR2 SYDVKM. Trimming at V came to 5 bases and at J to 6 bases, leaving 9 bases not matched to a gene. CDR3 protein: CASSPRVAGREQYF. The CDR3 nucleotides read TGTGCCAGCAGTCCGAGGGTAGCGGGACGCGAGCAGTACTTC. Full variable domain (outside the CDR3, taken from reference TRBV28 and TRBJ2-7): DVKVTQSSRYLVKRTGEKVFLECVQDMDHENMFWYRQDPGLGLRLIYFSYDVKMKEKGDIPEGYSVSREKKERFSLILESASTNQTSMYLCASSPRVAGREQYFGPGTRLTVT.

The rearrangement links TRBV20-1 to TRBJ2-1; TRBD1 matches 9 bases. This CDR3 has 14 amino acids. Losses at the gene ends were 0 bases for V and 6 bases for J; bases not matched to a gene: 3. CDR1 and CDR2 from the germline V gene are DFQATT and SNEGSKA (reference sequence). CDR3 DNA sequence: TGCAGTGCTAGAGACCCGACAGGGGGCAATGAGCAGTTCTTC. Residues: CSARDPTGGNEQFF.

This rearrangement joins TRBV7-2 to TRBJ2-1, with D unclear. CDR1 and CDR2 from the germline V gene are SGHTA and FQGNSA. Trimming left V 5 bases short and J 8 bases short, with 19 bases between. The CDR3 extends over 15 amino acids. The CDR3 DNA reads as TGTGCCAGCAGCATCCCCGGCCGGAGAATCTATGAGCAGTTCTTC. It codes for CASSIPGRRIYEQFF. The whole variable domain, filled in from reference TRBV7-2 and TRBJ2-1, reads GAGVSQSPSNKVTEKGKDVELRCDPISGHTALYWYRQSLGQGLEFLIYFQGNSAPDKSGLPSDRFSAERTGGSVSTLTIQRTQQEDSAVYLCASSIPGRRIYEQFFGPGTRLTVL.

This clonotype has more than one count but fewer than ten. The gene calls are TRBV27 and TRBJ1-6; 9 positions agree with TRBD1. The V gene's germline CDR1 is MNHEY and CDR2 SMNVEV (reference sequence). V was clipped by 5 bases and J by 6 bases; unmatched bases: 5. The CDR3 spans 15 residues. For the CDR3, the DNA is TGTGCCAGCAGTCCCGGACAGGGGACTAATTCACCCCTCCACTTT. Translated, it gives CASSPGQGTNSPLHF.